What follows are 13 T cell receptor beta chains derived from one specimen sequenced in a study of PD-L1 blockade in urothelial cancer (dated by TCRdb to 2016 to 2017). The method was the immunoSEQ multiplex PCR assay. TCRdb took this table from immuneACCESS and kept in-frame rearrangements with V and J called. Such tables lack part of the clones; where checked against another copy, unresolved V genes explain under half of the gap, and the rest is unexplained. This sample lists about 28,000 clones; over 80% were detected once. Jointly, the top ten make up about 2% of the sample. Sequenced here: PBMCs, sampled around atezolizumab (anti-PD-L1) treatment. All receptors come from a man aged 45 to 65 with urothelial cancer.

The chain has TRBV11-2 and TRBJ2-3, with TRBD1 matching 9 bases. The trim removed 5 bases at V and 11 bases at J, leaving 8 bases unmatched. The germline V gene encodes CDR1 SGHAT and CDR2 FQNNGV. This CDR3 comprises 13 residues. As DNA, the CDR3 is TGTGCCAGCAGCACGACCGACAGGGGGAAGCAGTATTTT. This encodes CASSTTDRGKQYF.

V usage is TRBV6-6 and J usage is TRBJ2-1, with 10 nucleotides matching TRBD1. There are 15 residues in the CDR3. J gave up 9 bases and V 4 bases, and 9 bases lay outside the gene matches. CDR1 is MNHNY and CDR2 is SVGAGI in the germline V gene (reference sequence). For the CDR3, the DNA is TGTGCCAGCAGTTTGGGGGGACAGGGGTACCGTGAGCAGTTCTTC. This encodes CASSLGGQGYREQFF.

This chain links TRBV28 with TRBJ1-4; D is ambiguous. Trimming removed 1 base at V and 6 bases at J, with 9 bases between. The CDR3 sequence is 14 residues long. Germline CDR1 MDHEN, CDR2 SYDVKM. The CDR3 nucleotides are TGTGCCAGCAGTTTATATGAAGAGCATGAAAAACTGTTTTTT. Its translation: CASSLYEEHEKLFF.

V gene TRBV6-5 combines with J gene TRBJ2-7; D is perhaps TRBD2 (5 bases). Trimming left V 7 bases short and J 4 bases short, with 20 bases between. CDR1 MNHEY and CDR2 SVGAGI come from the germline V gene. The CDR3 consists of 15 residues. The CDR3 region is CASIPNPGRGYEQYF. CDR3 nucleotides: TGTGCCAGCATCCCTAACCCAGGAAGAGGGTACGAGCAGTACTTC.

This clone was detected only a few times. The V gene is TRBV6-6, the J gene TRBJ2-7; perhaps TRBD1 as D (5 bases). V lost 2 bases and J 3 bases, leaving 8 bases between the germline ends. This CDR3 is 13 amino acids long. The germline V gene has CDR1 MNHNY and CDR2 SVGAGI (reference sequence). The CDR3 reads CASSYVGLYEQYF. CDR3 coding DNA: TGTGCCAGCAGTTACGTGGGGCTCTACGAGCAGTACTTC.

This rearrangement joins TRBV21-1 to TRBJ2-7; the table's TRBD1 call for D was not verified on the DNA. TRBV21-1 is assigned pseudogene status. The CDR3 is 14 amino acids. The DNA for the CDR3 is TGTGCCAGCAGCAAAGAGGAACAGACCTACGAGCAGTACTTC. Translating it yields CASSKEEQTYEQYF.

This chain links TRBV6-6 with TRBJ2-5; maybe TRBD2 (5 bases). The CDR3 totals 12 residues. Per the germline V gene, CDR1 is MNHNY and CDR2 is SVGAGI (reference sequence). V lost 5 bases and J 5 bases, leaving 9 bases between the germline ends. The CDR3 loop is CASSPRGETQYF. CDR3 nucleotides: TGTGCCAGCAGTCCACGCGGGGAGACCCAGTACTTC.

The table lists this clone with a few counts. The J gene is TRBJ2-1, the V gene TRBV6-1, with TRBD2 matching 11 bases. Germline V lookup: CDR1 MNHNS, CDR2 SASEGT. This CDR3 is built from 15 residues. Trimming took 6 bases from V and 3 from J; bases not matched to a gene: 4. DNA of the CDR3: TGTGCCAGCAGAATAGCGGGGGGGCACTACAATGAGCAGTTCTTC. Protein sequence: CASRIAGGHYNEQFF.

There are a few counts of this clone. This rearrangement joins TRBV11-1 to TRBJ2-7, with 9 bases aligning to TRBD1. The CDR3 covers 14 residues. V shed 0 bases and J 3 bases; nucleotides not matched to a gene: 0. The germline V gene has CDR1 SGHAT and CDR2 FQDESV (reference sequence). CDR3 residues: CASSLAGQGYEQYF. CDR3 coding DNA: TGTGCCAGCAGCTTAGCGGGACAGGGCTACGAGCAGTACTTC.

The chain employs TRBV4-1 and TRBJ2-1; D may be TRBD2 (6 bases). The CDR3 has 15 amino acids. The V end was cut by 6 bases, the J end by 9 bases, with 21 bases between. CDR1 is MGHRA, CDR2 YSYEKL, per germline. Here the CDR3 reads CASRRIVRDFGEQFF. The CDR3 DNA follows: TGCGCCAGCAGACGGATTGTGCGGGATTTTGGTGAGCAGTTCTTC.

V usage is TRBV7-2 and J usage is TRBJ1-3, with 8 nucleotides matching TRBD1. Germline CDR1 reads SGHTA; CDR2 reads FQGNSA. After removal of 6 bases from V and 4 bases from J, the junction contained 2 bases not matched to a gene. The CDR3 is made up of 13 amino acids. The CDR3 nucleotides are TGTGCCAGCAGACAGGGGGGCGGAAACACCATATATTTT. Its translation: CASRQGGGNTIYF. Full variable domain (missing parts from reference TRBV7-2 and TRBJ1-3): GAGVSQSPSNKVTEKGKDVELRCDPISGHTALYWYRQSLGQGLEFLIYFQGNSAPDKSGLPSDRFSAERTGGSVSTLTIQRTQQEDSAVYLCASRQGGGNTIYFGEGSWLTVV.

The chain combines TRBV27 with TRBJ1-1, with 8 nucleotides matching TRBD1. From germline, CDR1 is MNHEY and CDR2 SMNVEV (reference sequence). The V and J ends lost 3 bases and 4 bases, in that order; junction bases with no gene match: 4. This CDR3 region has 14 residues. DNA of the CDR3: TGTGCCAGCAGTTTCGGGCAGGGGGCCACTGAAGCTTTCTTT. Residues: CASSFGQGATEAFF.

The chain uses TRBV28 and TRBJ1-2; 10 bases line up with TRBD1. This CDR3 comprises 15 residues. Germline assignment: CDR1 MDHEN and CDR2 SYDVKM. After removal of 5 bases from V and 8 bases from J, the junction contained 11 bases not matched to a gene. This chain's CDR3 is CASSTTGTGDQGYTF. CDR3 DNA sequence: TGTGCCAGCAGTACCACCGGGACAGGGGATCAGGGCTACACCTTC.